A single sample is the source of the 9 T cell receptor beta chains below, sequenced in a study of graft-versus-host responses after intestinal transplantation. These receptors have no known antigen. The data were produced by immunoSEQ multiplex PCR, yet TCRdb's version contains in-frame clones alone and is incomplete. The table has about 81,000 clones, approximately 90% seen once; the top ten hold less than 0.45%. Source: unstimulated CD4+ T cells sorted from spleen or lymph node cells, taken before transplant. Receptors originate from a human donor who was the organ donor for an intestinal transplant.

The chain combines TRBV6-1 with TRBJ2-3; 7 nucleotides match TRBD1. Germline values: CDR1 MNHNS, CDR2 SASEGT. With V trimmed by 6 bases and J by 1 base, 4 bases remained unmatched. The CDR3 totals 14 residues. CDR3 in amino acids: CASSSGTGTDTQYF. CDR3 coding DNA: TGTGCCAGCAGCTCCGGGACAGGCACAGATACGCAGTATTTT.

The genes are TRBV13 and TRBJ2-5; 9 nucleotides align to TRBD2. The V gene end was trimmed by 5 bases and the J gene end by 5 bases; junction bases not matched to a gene: 12. There are 16 residues in the CDR3. Germline V gene sequence: CDR1 PRHDT, CDR2 FYEKMQ (reference sequence). CDR3 DNA sequence: TGTGCCAGCAGCCTCTCAGCGGGGGGTACAGGGGAGACCCAGTACTTC. Its protein is CASSLSAGGTGETQYF.

CDR3 sequence (DNA): TGTGCCAGCAACATTAACGCGGGATTAGAGACCCAGTACTTC. Translated: CASNINAGLETQYF. The chain uses TRBV28 and TRBJ2-5; TRBD2 is a possible D gene (6 bases). The CDR3 is made up of 14 amino acids. The V and J ends lost 7 bases and 4 bases respectively, with 16 bases between them. Germline V gene lookup returns CDR1 MDHEN and CDR2 SYDVKM.

This sequence joins TRBV5-6 and TRBJ1-2; 9 bases agree with TRBD1. The length of the CDR3 is 16 residues. With 4 bases clipped from V and 2 bases from J, the junction kept 9 bases outside the gene matches. The germline V gene encodes CDR1 SGHDT and CDR2 YYEEEE. CDR3 nucleotide sequence: TGTGCCAGCAGCCGCGGAAGGGACAGGGCCAACTATGGCTACACCTTC. Its protein product is CASSRGRDRANYGYTF.

Turning to this clone: The sample carries other DNA sequences with the same CDR3. The chain is built from TRBV6-5 and TRBJ1-2; no firm D call. This CDR3 region has 15 residues. V dropped 0 bases and J dropped 1 base, with 9 bases sitting between them. Per the germline V gene, CDR1 is MNHEY and CDR2 is SVGAGI. This CDR3 reads CASSYSSGGNYGYTF. CDR3 coding DNA: TGTGCCAGCAGTTACTCGAGTGGAGGTAACTATGGCTACACCTTC.

This clone turned up a few times. DNA of the CDR3: TGCGCCAGCAGCCAAGCGGGGGAGGGCGGCAATCAGCCCCAGCATTTT. Translating it yields CASSQAGEGGNQPQHF. This chain connects TRBV4-1 to TRBJ1-5; a possible D gene is TRBD1 (5 bases). CDR1 MGHRA and CDR2 YSYEKL come from the germline V gene. The CDR3 is 16 residues long. Trimming took 1 base from V and 2 from J, leaving 12 bases between them.

The chain uses TRBV5-1 and TRBJ2-7, with 12 bases that match TRBD2. This CDR3 comprises 16 residues. The germline V gene has CDR1 SGHRS and CDR2 YFSETQ. Trimming removed 4 bases from V and 0 bases from J; junction bases left unmatched: 5. The CDR3, as DNA: TGCGCCAGCAGCGTGACTAGCGGGGGTTACTCCTACGAGCAGTACTTC. Translating gives CASSVTSGGYSYEQYF.

V is TRBV30 and J is TRBJ1-1, with 7 bases matching TRBD1. The CDR3 totals 16 residues. Germline CDR1 reads GTSNPN; CDR2 reads SVGIG (reference sequence). Trimming took 2 bases from V and 1 from J; bases not matched to a gene: 10. The CDR3: CAWSNPRQGGNTEAFF. CDR3 in DNA: TGTGCCTGGAGTAACCCTCGACAGGGAGGGAACACTGAAGCTTTCTTT.

This chain connects TRBV29-1 to TRBJ1-4; tentative D call: TRBD1 (5 bases). The CDR3 is 14 residues long. Germline CDR1 is SQVTM and CDR2 is ANQGSEA. The ends were cut back, 6 bases at V and 0 bases at J, with 11 bases in the middle. CDR3 coding DNA: TGCAGCGTCACAGGCGTTGCAACTAATGAAAAACTGTTTTTT. Residues: CSVTGVATNEKLFF.